Shown below are 8 T cell receptor beta chains from a single sample sequenced in a study of vaccination and CD4 T cells after COVID-19. Time point noted: late sampling 161 to 241 days after vaccination in a few convalescent patients. Described treatment: 10-day PBMC culture with coronavirus spike peptide pools or control peptides (ViraFEST assay). Their cognate antigens are unknown. The Oncomine TCR Beta short-read assay sequenced DNA from cultured CD4+ T cells. MiXCR, run by TCRdb on the PCR reads, gives a single entry per CDR3 protein. The sample lists about 25,000 distinct CDR3 sequences, 28% seen once, with under 8.5% in the top ten. Sequences were derived from CD4+ T cells from blood, cultured in vitro, sampled about 7 months after SARS-CoV-2 vaccination. The receptors were sampled from a human donor who had recovered from COVID-19.

This clonotype is labeled as medium-sized. At one boundary the junction diverges from the germline segment, which might be a read error. This rearrangement joins TRBV20-1 to TRBJ2-5, with D unresolved. Germline V CDR1 and CDR2: DFQATT, SNEGSKA (reference sequence). The CDR3 is 11 amino acids. CDR3 protein: CSARDMETQYF. CDR3 in DNA: TGCAGTGCCAGAGATATGGAGACCCAGTACTTC.

The V and J genes are TRBV2 and TRBJ2-7; D remains ambiguous. V lost 3 bases and J lost 3, with 12 bases in between. The CDR3 covers 14 residues. Germline-derived CDR1 and CDR2 are SNHLY and FYNNEI. The CDR3 DNA follows: TGTGCCAGCAGTGATGGCCTTGTCTACTACGAGCAGTACTTC. Amino acid sequence: CASSDGLVYYEQYF.

The genes are TRBV24-1 and TRBJ1-1; 7 nucleotides line up with TRBD1. Germline-derived CDR1 and CDR2 are KGHDR and SFDVKD. V shed 3 bases and J 9 bases; nucleotides not matched to a gene: 9. The CDR3 covers 14 residues. The CDR3 loop reads CATSDPNDRDKAFF. The CDR3, as DNA: TGTGCCACCAGTGATCCCAACGACAGGGATAAAGCTTTCTTT.

The chain couples TRBV20-1 to TRBJ2-7; D unresolved. The V and J ends lost 2 bases and 1 base respectively, with 6 bases between them. The germline CDR1 and CDR2 sequences are DFQATT and SNEGSKA (reference sequence). The CDR3 has 12 amino acids. CDR3 loop: CSARLVSYEQYF. The CDR3 nucleotides are TGCAGTGCTAGATTGGTTTCCTACGAGCAGTACTTC.

The rearrangement links TRBV12-3 or TRBV12-4 to TRBJ1-1; TRBD1 matches 12 bases. With V trimmed by 7 bases and J by 6 bases, 6 bases remained unmatched. CDR3 length equals 14 residues. The CDR3, as DNA: TGTGCCAGCACGACCGGGACAGGGGGCTCTGAAGCTTTCTTT. Translation: CASTTGTGGSEAFF.

This chain links TRBV27 with TRBJ2-7; D unresolved. CDR1 and CDR2 from the germline V gene are MNHEY and SMNVEV (reference sequence). V was shortened by 2 bases and J by 3 bases, with 8 bases between the two germline ends. The CDR3 sequence is 13 residues long. Here the CDR3 reads CASSLGHHYEQYF. The CDR3, as DNA: TGTGCCAGCAGTTTAGGCCACCACTACGAGCAGTACTTC.

The chain links TRBV2 to TRBJ1-6; D gene uncertain. CDR3 length: 13 residues. V lost 4 bases and J 8 bases, leaving 9 bases between the germline ends. Germline V lookup: CDR1 SNHLY, CDR2 FYNNEI. In DNA, the CDR3 is TGTGCCAGCAGTGGCGAGACTGATTCACCCCTCCACTTT. Translation gives CASSGETDSPLHF.

V is TRBV20-1 and J is TRBJ1-6; 7 bases agree with TRBD1. Looked up from germline, CDR1 is DFQATT and CDR2 is SNEGSKA (reference sequence). V shed 6 bases, J shed 0 bases, and the junction held 14 bases outside the gene matches. CDR3 length: 18 residues. DNA of the CDR3: TGCAGTGCCCTACTGACAGGGCGCCAAAGCTCCTATAATTCACCCCTCCACTTT. It encodes CSALLTGRQSSYNSPLHF.